Below, 27 T cell receptor beta chains from the same sample are listed, as sequenced in a study of response to subunit inactivated influenza vaccine. TCRdb re-called the RT-PCR reads with MiXCR, one entry per CDR3 protein. The sample has hundreds of thousands of distinct CDR3 sequences, approximately 15% seen once. This specimen was PBMCs from blood, taken approximately 15 days before vaccination. These TCRs come from a man aged 45 to 65 who received an inactivated influenza vaccine.

This clonotype showed up just a few times. V gene TRBV24-1 combines with J gene TRBJ2-2, with D maybe TRBD2 (5 bases). V gave up 10 bases and J gave up 2 bases, with 13 bases separating them. This CDR3 spans 14 amino acids. Per germline, CDR1 KGHDR and CDR2 SFDVKD. The CDR3: CATLARVNTGELFF. CDR3 in DNA: TGTGCCACGCTGGCGCGGGTAAACACCGGGGAGCTGTTTTTT.

This clonotype appeared many times. The V and J genes are TRBV5-1 and TRBJ1-1; D ambiguous. The V gene's germline CDR1 is SGHRS and CDR2 YFSETQ. The CDR3 covers 15 residues. V lost 4 bases and J 1 base, leaving 14 bases between the germline ends. The CDR3 loop is CASSRALTANTEAFF. The CDR3 DNA follows: TGCGCCAGCAGCAGGGCCCTTACAGCGAACACTGAAGCTTTCTTT.

The CDR3 DNA reads TGTGCCAGCAGTTCGCTACCGGGACTAGCGAGGACTGGCACAGATACGCAGTATTTT. The encoded protein is CASSSLPGLARTGTDTQYF. This chain links TRBV6-2 or TRBV6-3 with TRBJ2-3, with 10 bases aligning to TRBD2. CDR1 and CDR2 (germline): MNHEY, SVGEGT. After removal of 4 bases from V and 1 base from J, the junction contained 14 bases not matched to a gene. The CDR3 runs 19 residues.

The J gene is TRBJ1-2, the V gene TRBV4-3; 9 bases fit TRBD1. Trimming removed 1 base from V and 5 bases from J; junction bases left unmatched: 8. Germline V gene lookup returns CDR1 LGHNA and CDR2 YSLEER. The CDR3 spans 16 residues. The CDR3 DNA reads as TGCGCCAGCAGCCAAGGTGGACAGGGGCGCGGATATGGCTACACCTTC. Its translation: CASSQGGQGRGYGYTF.

The genes are TRBV20-1 and TRBJ2-3, with 13 bases that match TRBD2. This CDR3 contains 17 residues. V shed 7 bases and J 0 bases; nucleotides not matched to a gene: 10. The germline V gene has CDR1 DFQATT and CDR2 SNEGSKA (reference sequence). The CDR3 DNA reads TGCAGTGTCCCGACTAGCGGGGGGCTCGTTAGCACAGATACGCAGTATTTT. It encodes CSVPTSGGLVSTDTQYF.

This clonotype was counted ten times or more. The chain carries TRBV9 and TRBJ1-1, with D possibly matching TRBD1 (6 bases). Trimming shortened V by 5 bases and J by 1 base, and 12 bases separated the two germline ends. In germline, CDR1 is SGDLS, CDR2 YYNGEE. This CDR3 spans 14 amino acids. This chain's CDR3 is CASSFGGPNTEAFF. CDR3 nucleotides: TGTGCCAGCAGTTTCGGGGGCCCGAACACTGAAGCTTTCTTT. Full variable domain (missing parts from reference TRBV9 and TRBJ1-1): DSGVTQTPKHLITATGQRVTLRCSPRSGDLSVYWYQQSLDQGLQFLIQYYNGEERAKGNILERFSAQQFPDLHSELNLSSLELGDSALYFCASSFGGPNTEAFFGQGTRLTVV.

The gene calls are TRBV6-1 and TRBJ1-5, with 7 bases identical to TRBD1. CDR1 MNHNS and CDR2 SASEGT come from the germline V gene. The CDR3 extends over 14 amino acids. V trimming: 1 base; J trimming: 6 bases; junction bases outside the gene matches: 3. As DNA, the CDR3 is TGTGCCAGCAGTGAAGGGCAGGGGGGTCAGCCCCAGCATTTT. Encoded protein: CASSEGQGGQPQHF.

The CDR3 loop reads CSAHGPNSYEQYF. In nucleotides, the CDR3 is TGCAGTGCCCATGGACCGAACTCCTACGAGCAGTACTTC. The chain combines TRBV20-1 with TRBJ2-7, with D unresolved. The V end lost 6 bases, the J end lost 0 bases, and 12 bases lay between the germline ends. This CDR3 contains 13 residues. CDR1 is DFQATT and CDR2 is SNEGSKA in the germline V gene (reference sequence).

The table lists this clonotype with a count of one. The chain carries TRBV3-1 and TRBJ2-3; D unresolved. This CDR3 has 15 amino acids. Germline V gene lookup returns CDR1 LGHDT and CDR2 YNNKEL (reference sequence). The germline V and J ends were trimmed by 10 bases and 2 bases, with 19 bases remaining between them. CDR3 in DNA: TGTGCCACCTCCCAAGTTCACAGCACCACAGATACGCAGTATTTT. This gives the protein CATSQVHSTTDTQYF.

This clonotype was seen only a few times. This rearrangement joins TRBV12-3 or TRBV12-4 to TRBJ2-1, with TRBD2 matching 8 bases. The V and J ends lost 4 bases and 4 bases, in that order; junction bases with no gene match: 3. This CDR3 comprises 14 residues. The CDR3 DNA reads TGTGCCAGCAGTTCGGGGGGGGGTTACAATGAGCAGTTCTTC. It specifies CASSSGGGYNEQFF.

This clonotype has a handful of counts. The chain recombines TRBV10-3 with TRBJ1-2; TRBD1 matches at 9 bases. Germline trimming cut 4 bases from V and 8 bases from J; bases unmatched to any gene: 5. Germline CDR1 is ENHRY and CDR2 is SYGVKD. This CDR3 spans 13 amino acids. The CDR3 here is CAISVQGAEGYTF. The CDR3 nucleotides read TGTGCCATCAGTGTACAGGGGGCGGAGGGCTACACCTTC.

This clonotype was detected many times. This chain uses TRBV20-1 with TRBJ2-7, with a possible D match to TRBD1 (5 bases). The germline V gene encodes CDR1 DFQATT and CDR2 SNEGSKA (reference sequence). V was clipped by 0 bases and J by 1 base, with 7 bases between them. The length of the CDR3 is 13 residues. As DNA, the CDR3 is TGCAGTGCTAGAGACAGGGCGTCCTACGAGCAGTACTTC. This codes for CSARDRASYEQYF.

This clonotype occurred a few times. The J gene is TRBJ2-5, the V gene TRBV28; TRBD1 is a possible D gene (6 bases). Trimming shortened V by 5 bases and J by 2 bases, and 12 bases separated the two germline ends. The CDR3 covers 14 residues. Germline assignment: CDR1 MDHEN and CDR2 SYDVKM. The CDR3 protein is CASSRQETQETQYF. The CDR3 DNA follows: TGTGCCAGCAGTCGACAGGAGACGCAAGAGACCCAGTACTTC.

V is TRBV28 and J is TRBJ2-3, with TRBD2 matching over 9 bases. V trimming: 6 bases; J trimming: 4 bases; junction bases outside the gene matches: 11. Germline V gene sequence: CDR1 MDHEN, CDR2 SYDVKM. The length of the CDR3 is 16 residues. The CDR3 sequence is CASRTQLAGVADTQYF. CDR3 coding DNA: TGTGCCAGCAGAACTCAATTAGCGGGAGTGGCAGATACGCAGTATTTT.

The DNA of the CDR3 is TGTGCCAGCAGTTGGGCTCTAGGGCAGGGGACCTCCTACGAGCAGTACTTC. Translated: CASSWALGQGTSYEQYF. The chain combines TRBV28 with TRBJ2-7; TRBD1 might be the D (6 bases). V lost 4 bases and J 0 bases, leaving 19 bases between the germline ends. Germline V gene lookup returns CDR1 MDHEN and CDR2 SYDVKM. The CDR3 contains 17 residues.

The V gene is TRBV27, the J gene TRBJ2-7, with a weak D call TRBD2 (7 bases). The V end lost 6 bases, the J end lost 3 bases, and 18 bases lay between the germline ends. The CDR3 sequence is 15 residues long. From germline, CDR1 is MNHEY and CDR2 SMNVEV (reference sequence). The CDR3 DNA is TGTGCCAGCAGCCTGCAGAGGGGAGGGGGCTACGAGCAGTACTTC. Amino acids: CASSLQRGGGYEQYF.

This clonotype has ten or more counts. The genes are TRBV20-1 and TRBJ2-2; D unresolved. Germline values: CDR1 DFQATT, CDR2 SNEGSKA (reference sequence). The CDR3 totals 13 residues. The V end lost 6 bases, the J end lost 2 bases, and 10 bases lay between the germline ends. The CDR3 loop is CSAPYPNTGELFF. CDR3 nucleotide sequence: TGCAGTGCCCCTTACCCTAACACCGGGGAGCTGTTTTTT.

This clonotype was counted only a few times. The rearrangement uses TRBV6-2 or TRBV6-3 and TRBJ2-2; D is unresolved. Deletions cut 0 bases from V and 5 bases from J, with 7 bases between. There are 14 residues in the CDR3. The germline V gene has CDR1 MNHEY and CDR2 SVGEGT. The DNA of the CDR3 is TGTGCCAGCAGTTACTCGAAAGTAACCGGGGAGCTGTTTTTT. Translating gives CASSYSKVTGELFF.

The V gene is TRBV12-3 or TRBV12-4, the J gene TRBJ1-2; D uncertain. The V and J ends lost 4 bases and 4 bases respectively, with 7 bases between them. The CDR3 has 12 amino acids. This CDR3 reads CASSSLTYGYTF. The DNA of the CDR3 is TGTGCCAGCAGTTCCCTGACCTATGGCTACACCTTC.

The rearrangement joins TRBV10-3 to TRBJ2-7, with TRBD1 identical over 8 bases. V gave up 4 bases and J gave up 2 bases; unmatched junction bases: 4. There are 14 residues in the CDR3. Per the germline V gene, CDR1 is ENHRY and CDR2 is SYGVKD. The CDR3 DNA sequence: TGTGCCATCAGTGTGGGACAGGCTACCTACGAGCAGTACTTC. Residues: CAISVGQATYEQYF.

V and J are TRBV5-1 and TRBJ2-7; 8 bases match TRBD1. Germline assignment: CDR1 SGHRS and CDR2 YFSETQ. CDR3 size: 15 residues. Trimming took 3 bases from V and 3 from J; bases not matched to a gene: 8. The CDR3 is CASSSPGTGHYEQYF. The CDR3 coding sequence is TGCGCCAGCAGCTCCCCCGGGACAGGACACTACGAGCAGTACTTC.

This clonotype was seen only a few times. The chain combines TRBV28 with TRBJ2-7, with 8 bases fitting TRBD1. Germline V gene sequence: CDR1 MDHEN, CDR2 SYDVKM. CDR3 size: 14 residues. Losses at the gene ends were 6 bases for V and 3 bases for J; bases not matched to a gene: 7. CDR3 amino acids: CASRPIDRGYEQYF. Written as DNA, the CDR3 is TGTGCCAGCAGGCCGATCGACAGGGGCTACGAGCAGTACTTC.

This clonotype was observed at least ten times. The chain recombines TRBV29-1 with TRBJ2-7; TRBD1 matches at 7 bases. V lost 6 bases to trimming and J lost 0 bases; unmatched junction nucleotides: 11. The V gene's germline CDR1 is SQVTM and CDR2 ANQGSEA. CDR3 length: 15 amino acids. CDR3 protein: CSVVILGQVSYEQYF. In DNA, the CDR3 is TGCAGCGTCGTAATTTTAGGACAGGTCTCCTACGAGCAGTACTTC.

This clonotype came up a few times. The chain is built from TRBV11-1 and TRBJ2-1, with 9 positions matching TRBD2. Germline trimming cut 1 base from V and 8 bases from J; bases unmatched to any gene: 15. Germline assignment: CDR1 SGHAT and CDR2 FQDESV (reference sequence). The CDR3 length is 18 residues. The CDR3 sequence: CASSLGTVGGGAVDEQFF. The CDR3 DNA follows: TGTGCCAGCAGCTTAGGTACCGTAGGCGGGGGGGCCGTGGATGAGCAGTTCTTC.

Only a few counts were recorded for this clonotype. V is TRBV6-5 and J is TRBJ2-1, with TRBD2 matching 10 bases. Looked up from germline, CDR1 is MNHEY and CDR2 is SVGAGI. CDR3 length: 16 amino acids. V was pared by 4 bases and J by 6 bases, with 9 bases of the junction left unmatched. CDR3 nucleotide sequence: TGTGCCAGCAGTTCAGAGCGGGAGGGAAACCTCAATGAGCAGTTCTTC. Translated: CASSSEREGNLNEQFF.

This clonotype was seen a few times. This chain connects TRBV4-2 to TRBJ2-5; 7 positions agree with TRBD1. The CDR3 totals 15 residues. Germline-derived CDR1 and CDR2 are LGHNA and YNFKEQ. V shed 0 bases and J 5 bases; nucleotides not matched to a gene: 6. The CDR3 DNA reads as TGTGCCAGCAGCCAAGACTTTACAGGGGATGAGACCCAGTACTTC. This sequence encodes CASSQDFTGDETQYF.

This rearrangement joins TRBV2 to TRBJ2-3, with D unresolved. Per the germline V gene, CDR1 is SNHLY and CDR2 is FYNNEI. V shed 8 bases and J shed 3 bases, with 12 bases lying between them. The CDR3 sequence is 13 residues long. The CDR3 DNA sequence: TGTGCCAGCCTGAGTTCTTTGACAGATACGCAGTATTTT. Protein product: CASLSSLTDTQYF.